This passage covers 5 T cell receptor beta chains from one sample sequenced in a study of control samples from healthy donors and cancer patients (dated by TCRdb to about 2020). The library relied on the immunoSEQ multiplex PCR assay. This is the immuneACCESS table as TCRdb keeps it, with only in-frame sequences that have V and J called. A part of the clones is gone; compared with another copy, unresolved V genes explain less than half, and the rest is unexplained. The sample table shows some 250,000 clones, and over 70% are seen once. The ten largest make up about an eighth of the sample. The sample comprised PBMCs. The receptor source for this set is a woman in her fifties or sixties with lung cancer.

This chain connects TRBV15 to TRBJ1-1; tentatively, D is TRBD1 (5 bases). This CDR3 is built from 13 residues. The V gene's germline CDR1 is LNHNV and CDR2 YYDKDF (reference sequence). Trimming shortened V by 6 bases and J by 4 bases, and 12 bases separated the two germline ends. CDR3 protein: CATRGGAGTEAFF. The CDR3 DNA follows: TGTGCCACCAGGGGTGGGGCTGGCACTGAAGCTTTCTTT. The full variable domain, in which reference TRBV15 and TRBJ1-1 provide the parts outside the CDR3, is DAMVIQNPRYQVTQFGKPVTLSCSQTLNHNVMYWYQQKSSQAPKLLFHYYDKDFNNEADTPDNFQSRRPNTSFCFLDIRSPGLGDTAMYLCATRGGAGTEAFFGQGTRLTVV.

The V call is TRBV27, the J call TRBJ2-7; TRBD1 is a possible D gene (5 bases). The V end was cut by 6 bases, the J end by 0 bases, with 12 bases between. Germline CDR1 is MNHEY and CDR2 is SMNVEV (reference sequence). CDR3 length: 14 amino acids. The CDR3 is CASSRDSYSYEQYF. CDR3 DNA: TGTGCCAGCAGCAGAGACAGTTACTCCTACGAGCAGTACTTC.

The chain uses TRBV13 and TRBJ2-7, with 9 bases matching TRBD1. Unmatched junction bases numbered 6, after V lost 5 bases and J lost 4 bases. This CDR3 is built from 14 residues. Germline CDR1 PRHDT, CDR2 FYEKMQ (reference sequence). The CDR3 DNA follows: TGTGCCAGCAGCCCAAGGGACAGGGAGTACGAGCAGTACTTC. Amino acid sequence: CASSPRDREYEQYF.

The chain combines TRBV9 with TRBJ2-5; the D gene is possibly TRBD2 (6 bases). V was shortened by 4 bases and J by 1 base, with 17 bases between the two germline ends. CDR1 and CDR2 from the germline V gene are SGDLS and YYNGEE. The CDR3 extends over 16 amino acids. The CDR3, as DNA: TGTGCCAGCAGCTTTACGGGACTTACTTTCCAAGAGACCCAGTACTTC. Its protein is CASSFTGLTFQETQYF.

The chain joins TRBV5-4 to TRBJ2-2; 8 bases are a match to TRBD2. CDR1 is SGHNT, CDR2 YYREEE, per germline (reference sequence). The trim removed 0 bases at V and 2 bases at J, leaving 6 bases unmatched. This CDR3 contains 17 residues. CDR3 region: CASSLGGSGVNTGELFF. DNA for the CDR3: TGTGCCAGCAGCTTGGGCGGTAGCGGGGTCAACACCGGGGAGCTGTTTTTT.